This TCR beta chain was profiled in a study of control samples from healthy donors and cancer patients. Clones were read by immunoSEQ multiplex PCR, and TCRdb kept only the in-frame ones, dropping some. The table includes about 120,000 clones, less than 90% detected once. CDR3 length: 13 residues. V shed 7 bases and J shed 7 bases, with 12 bases lying between them. CDR1 is KGHDR, CDR2 SFDVKD, per germline. J is TRBJ2-2 and V is TRBV24-1, with D tentatively TRBD1 or TRBD2 (6 bases each). Sequences were obtained from blood. This TCR came from a man between 18 and 29 years old in good health. Written as DNA, the CDR3 is TGTGCCACCAGCCTAGGGGGAGGCGGGGAGCTGTTTTTT. This codes for CATSLGGGGELFF.